This is a list of T cell receptor beta chains from one sample in a study of immune evolution from preneoplasia to lung adenocarcinoma. This table comes from immunoSEQ multiplex PCR, and its TCRdb copy is limited to in-frame clones, with some not included. The table has some 4,900 clones, approximately 73% seen once. Material: FFPE minimally invasive lung adenocarcinoma tissue. The receptors stem from an older person with lung adenocarcinoma. The conserved cysteine and the conserved F or W are not part of the CDR3 here.

v_gene: TRBV6-6; j_gene: TRBJ1-1; CDR3aa: ASFKTGASRWTEAF
v_gene: TRBV5-1; j_gene: TRBJ2-7; CDR3aa: ASSLGQGAKSYEQY
v_gene: TRBV28; j_gene: TRBJ1-2; CDR3aa: ASMPGQNYGYT
v_gene: TRBV21-1; j_gene: TRBJ2-7; CDR3aa: ASTLQGTLVN
v_gene: TRBV7-9; j_gene: TRBJ2-3; CDR3aa: ASSGWGGAYTQY
v_gene: TRBV7-9; j_gene: TRBJ2-3; CDR3aa: ASSLSGGSDTQY
v_gene: TRBV7-2; j_gene: TRBJ2-7; CDR3aa: ASSPGQGTYEQY
v_gene: TRBV6-1; j_gene: TRBJ2-3; CDR3aa: ASTRAGVRTDTQY
v_gene: TRBV6-4; j_gene: TRBJ1-2; CDR3aa: ASSVSGQGGDGYT
v_gene: TRBV30; j_gene: TRBJ1-6; CDR3aa: AWRLLGSNSPLH
v_gene: TRBV5-1; j_gene: TRBJ2-7; CDR3aa: ATSRDSTSYEQY
v_gene: TRBV6-1; j_gene: TRBJ2-1; CDR3aa: ASSEQTGGLNEQF
v_gene: TRBV6-1; j_gene: TRBJ1-5; CDR3aa: ASSEGGGNQPQH
v_gene: TRBV18; j_gene: TRBJ1-2; CDR3aa: ASSPDQDYGYT
v_gene: TRBV11-2; j_gene: TRBJ2-1; CDR3aa: ASSGGTGANNEQF
v_gene: TRBV4-2; j_gene: TRBJ1-4; CDR3aa: ASSQDRDSFNEKLF
v_gene: TRBV11-2; j_gene: TRBJ2-2; CDR3aa: ASSLQGADTGELF
v_gene: TRBV6-1; j_gene: TRBJ2-6; CDR3aa: ASSGGPSSGANVLT
v_gene: TRBV10-3; j_gene: TRBJ2-7; CDR3aa: AISESREVEQY
v_gene: TRBV28; j_gene: TRBJ1-2; CDR3aa: ASSRLGQEYGYT
v_gene: TRBV21-1; j_gene: TRBJ2-3; CDR3aa: ASSKSFGTGGPDTQY
v_gene: TRBV27; j_gene: TRBJ1-1; CDR3aa: ASSLFGQGEAF
v_gene: TRBV11-3; j_gene: TRBJ2-1; CDR3aa: ASSIGGTGIDNEQF
v_gene: TRBV7-2; j_gene: TRBJ1-4; CDR3aa: ASSLIVNEKLF
v_gene: TRBV2; j_gene: TRBJ2-7; CDR3aa: ASSPTSGSSYEQY
v_gene: TRBV29-1; j_gene: TRBJ1-2; CDR3aa: SVEGTGLSPWGYT
v_gene: TRBV5-1; j_gene: TRBJ1-2; CDR3aa: ASSWGTEANYGYT